What follows are 27 T cell receptor beta chains derived from one specimen sequenced in a study of human thymus T cells. Using immunoSEQ multiplex PCR, the repertoire was profiled, and TCRdb retains in-frame clones only, with some absent. The profile shows more than 50,000 clones, roughly 94% of them singletons. Sample: blood. The source of these receptors is a boy in the first two years of life with a congenital heart defect but otherwise immunologically healthy.

V gene TRBV11-2 combines with J gene TRBJ1-2; D is unclear. The CDR3 length is 14 residues. Germline assignment: CDR1 SGHAT and CDR2 FQNNGV. V was shortened by 2 bases and J by 2 bases, with 9 bases between the two germline ends. CDR3 bases: TGTGCCAGCAGCTTAAAAGGGCCCAACTATGGCTACACCTTC. Protein product: CASSLKGPNYGYTF.

The V gene is TRBV28, the J gene TRBJ2-7; TRBD1 is a possible D gene (6 bases). The CDR3 totals 12 residues. Per germline, CDR1 MDHEN and CDR2 SYDVKM. Deletions cut 5 bases from V and 2 bases from J, with 7 bases between. CDR3 protein: CASSPGAYEQYF. The CDR3 nucleotides are TGTGCCAGCAGTCCAGGGGCCTACGAGCAGTACTTC.

The chain combines TRBV28 with TRBJ2-5, with D unclear. This CDR3 is built from 16 residues. Germline CDR1 reads MDHEN; CDR2 reads SYDVKM. Trimming cost V 3 bases and J 0 bases, with 14 bases left between them. The CDR3 DNA follows: TGTGCCAGCAGTTTCTTATCTTTCGGGTACCAAGAGACCCAGTACTTC. It translates to CASSFLSFGYQETQYF.

The genes are TRBV4-2 and TRBJ2-6, with D possibly TRBD1 on 5 matching bases. V was shortened by 0 bases and J by 2 bases, with 17 bases between the two germline ends. Germline lookup yields CDR1 LGHNA and CDR2 YNFKEQ. The CDR3 contains 19 residues. The DNA of the CDR3 is TGTGCCAGCAGCCAAGATTCCCCTTGGGCAGGGACTGGGGCCAACGTCCTGACTTTC. This codes for CASSQDSPWAGTGANVLTF.

The chain joins TRBV15 to TRBJ1-1; 10 positions match TRBD1. V gave up 1 base and J gave up 5 bases; unmatched junction bases: 10. CDR3 size: 17 residues. Germline V gene sequence: CDR1 LNHNV, CDR2 YYDKDF (reference sequence). CDR3 bases: TGTGCCACCAGCAGAGGGGGGACAGGGGTTAGAGGGACTGAAGCTTTCTTT. This encodes CATSRGGTGVRGTEAFF.

The chain employs TRBV18 and TRBJ2-1; 8 bases are shared with TRBD2. The CDR3 runs to 15 residues. The V and J ends lost 3 bases and 4 bases, in that order; junction bases with no gene match: 5. Germline assignment: CDR1 KGHSH and CDR2 LQKENI. The CDR3 sequence is CASSPSLAEYNEQFF. The CDR3 region has the DNA TGTGCCAGCTCACCGTCACTAGCGGAATACAATGAGCAGTTCTTC.

A single count supports this clone. J is TRBJ2-1 and V is TRBV4-2; 11 bases align to TRBD2. Germline CDR1 LGHNA, CDR2 YNFKEQ. The V and J ends lost 3 bases and 8 bases, in that order; junction bases with no gene match: 12. The CDR3 consists of 17 residues. The CDR3 reads CASSQESSGRQSYEQFF. In DNA form, the CDR3 reads TGTGCCAGCAGCCAGGAATCTAGCGGGAGGCAGAGTTATGAGCAGTTCTTC.

The chain couples TRBV7-2 to TRBJ1-5, with D maybe TRBD1 (5 bases). V was clipped by 1 base and J by 7 bases, with 11 bases between them. CDR1 is SGHTA and CDR2 is FQGNSA in the germline V gene. The CDR3 is made up of 14 amino acids. In DNA form, the CDR3 reads TGTGCCAGCAGCTTAGGCAGTGAGGGGCAGCCCCAGCATTTT. Translating it yields CASSLGSEGQPQHF.

J is TRBJ2-7 and V is TRBV2, with TRBD1 as a possible D gene (6 bases). Looked up from germline, CDR1 is SNHLY and CDR2 is FYNNEI. CDR3 length equals 17 residues. Trimming removed 6 bases at V and 4 bases at J, with 25 bases between. Here the CDR3 reads CASSGMGARADFYEQYF. The CDR3 bases are TGTGCCAGCAGCGGAATGGGGGCCAGGGCCGACTTTTACGAGCAGTACTTC.

This chain links TRBV4-2 with TRBJ2-3; 13 positions match TRBD2. The length of the CDR3 is 16 residues. Germline V gene lookup returns CDR1 LGHNA and CDR2 YNFKEQ. The J segment lost 5 bases and the V segment lost 1 base, leaving 3 bases of the junction unmatched. CDR3 sequence: CASSQGTSGRRDTQYF. CDR3 DNA: TGTGCCAGCAGCCAAGGGACTAGCGGGAGAAGAGATACGCAGTATTTT.

This clone came up a few times. This chain connects TRBV7-9 to TRBJ1-5; a weak D match, TRBD1 (5 bases). There are 14 residues in the CDR3. V was pared by 5 bases and J by 5 bases, with 13 bases between. CDR1 SEHNR and CDR2 FQNEAQ come from the germline V gene (reference sequence). In nucleotides, the CDR3 is TGTGCCAGCAGCAGGTTTGGGGGGGATCAGCCCCAGCATTTT. It specifies CASSRFGGDQPQHF.

The rearrangement links TRBV5-1 to TRBJ1-2, with TRBD1 matching 12 bases. Germline V gives CDR1 SGHRS, CDR2 YFSETQ. The CDR3 spans 15 residues. J lost 8 bases, V lost 0 bases, and 5 bases had no gene match. The DNA of the CDR3 is TGCGCCAGCAGCTTGGTAGCCGGGACAGGGGGCGGCTACACCTTC. Translation: CASSLVAGTGGGYTF.

As for this clone: This sample includes further DNA sequences coding for the same CDR3. The chain combines TRBV6-5 with TRBJ1-2; 9 bases match TRBD1. V was clipped by 2 bases and J by 5 bases; unmatched bases: 6. The CDR3 extends over 15 amino acids. From germline, CDR1 is MNHEY and CDR2 SVGAGI. This CDR3 reads CASSYSDRGGYGYTF. In DNA form, the CDR3 reads TGTGCCAGCAGTTACAGCGACAGGGGGGGGTATGGCTACACCTTC.

The V and J genes are TRBV7-9 and TRBJ1-1, with 7 bases identical to TRBD1. CDR1 and CDR2 (germline): SEHNR, FQNEAQ (reference sequence). The CDR3 is made up of 13 amino acids. J gave up 3 bases and V 4 bases, and 2 bases lay outside the gene matches. As DNA, the CDR3 is TGTGCCAGCAGCTCAGGGGGAGACACTGAAGCTTTCTTT. As protein: CASSSGGDTEAFF.

The chain carries TRBV28 and TRBJ2-7; 10 nucleotides match TRBD2. This CDR3 region has 14 residues. V gave up 8 bases and J gave up 9 bases; unmatched junction bases: 13. Germline CDR1 reads MDHEN; CDR2 reads SYDVKM. The CDR3 DNA sequence: TGTGCCAGCCGTGCTAGCGGGAGTGCAACGAGGCAGTACTTC. Translating gives CASRASGSATRQYF.

The chain links TRBV4-1 to TRBJ1-4; 8 bases fit TRBD1. This CDR3 contains 14 residues. V lost 6 bases, J lost 8 bases, and 8 bases stayed unmatched. CDR1 and CDR2 (germline): MGHRA, YSYEKL. In DNA, the CDR3 is TGCGCCAGCAGTCGAACAGGGGGTGGGGAAAAACTGTTTTTT. Translating it yields CASSRTGGGEKLFF.

The rearrangement links TRBV29-1 to TRBJ1-1; D is perhaps TRBD1 (6 bases). CDR3 length: 11 amino acids. Germline V CDR1 and CDR2: SQVTM, ANQGSEA. The V end was cut by 7 bases, the J end by 7 bases, with 13 bases between. CDR3 residues: CSAQGGIEAFF. Written as DNA, the CDR3 is TGCAGCGCCCAAGGGGGGATTGAAGCTTTCTTT.

The CDR3, as DNA: TGTGCCAGCAGCTTAACTAGCGGCGCCTACGAGCAGTACTTC. This encodes CASSLTSGAYEQYF. The V and J genes are TRBV11-2 and TRBJ2-7; 8 bases align to TRBD2. The CDR3 is made up of 14 amino acids. The V segment lost 2 bases and the J segment 2 bases; nucleotides outside the gene matches: 2. The germline CDR1 and CDR2 sequences are SGHAT and FQNNGV.

V usage is TRBV7-3 and J usage is TRBJ2-3, with 8 bases aligning to TRBD2. Unmatched junction bases numbered 5, after V lost 3 bases and J lost 3 bases. Germline CDR1 is SGHTA and CDR2 is FQGTGA. The CDR3 sequence is 15 residues long. In DNA, the CDR3 is TGTGCCAGCAGCTTTCTAGCGGGTCAAACAGATACGCAGTATTTT. Encoded protein: CASSFLAGQTDTQYF.

This chain joins TRBV5-4 and TRBJ1-1; D gene unclear. In germline, CDR1 is SGHNT, CDR2 YYREEE (reference sequence). The CDR3 has 15 residues. V lost 5 bases, J lost 1 base, and 15 bases lay in between. CDR3 sequence: CASRPREGRNTEAFF. CDR3 in DNA: TGTGCCAGCAGGCCCCGGGAGGGAAGGAACACTGAAGCTTTCTTT.

The genes are TRBV9 and TRBJ2-1, with 13 bases aligning to TRBD2. Germline V CDR1 and CDR2: SGDLS, YYNGEE. CDR3 length: 15 amino acids. The trim removed 3 bases at V and 6 bases at J, leaving 3 bases unmatched. The CDR3 protein is CASSARTSGSNEQFF. The CDR3 nucleotides are TGTGCCAGCAGCGCAAGGACTAGCGGGAGCAATGAGCAGTTCTTC.

This clone has only one observation. The CDR3 reads CASNPWVGGQYEQYF. CDR3 DNA sequence: TGTGCCAGCAATCCGTGGGTAGGGGGCCAATACGAGCAGTACTTC. V gene TRBV2 combines with J gene TRBJ2-7, with 7 bases lining up with TRBD1. The J segment lost 4 bases and the V segment lost 7 bases, leaving 13 bases of the junction unmatched. The germline CDR1 and CDR2 sequences are SNHLY and FYNNEI. This CDR3 is 15 amino acids long.

The chain employs TRBV2 and TRBJ2-2; 8 bases map to TRBD1. Germline CDR1 reads SNHLY; CDR2 reads FYNNEI. The CDR3 is 15 amino acids. With 7 bases clipped from V and 3 bases from J, the junction kept 7 bases outside the gene matches. Here the CDR3 reads CASNNNRGDTGELFF. In DNA, the CDR3 is TGTGCCAGCAATAATAACAGGGGGGACACCGGGGAGCTGTTTTTT. Full variable domain (rest looked up from reference TRBV2 and TRBJ2-2): EPEVTQTPSHQVTQMGQEVILRCVPISNHLYFYWYRQILGQKVEFLVSFYNNEISEKSEIFDDQFSVERPDGSNFTLKIRSTKLEDSAMYFCASNNNRGDTGELFFGEGSRLTVL.

Of note for this clone: The junction departs from the called germline gene at one end, perhaps through a read error. V and J are TRBV5-3 and TRBJ1-1; D is perhaps TRBD1 (5 bases). TRBV5-3 is reported as an ORF; its role is uncertain. There are 13 residues in the CDR3. CDR3 coding DNA: TGTGCCAGCAGCTTAGGGGCCGCCACGGAAGCTTTCTTT. Residues: CASSLGAATEAFF.

The chain has TRBV28 and TRBJ2-6, with D uncertain. The CDR3 length is 14 residues. CDR1 and CDR2 (germline): MDHEN, SYDVKM. V was trimmed by 6 bases and J by 2 bases, leaving 8 bases between them. This CDR3 is CASRSRAGANVLTF. The CDR3 DNA is TGTGCCAGCAGATCAAGGGCTGGGGCCAACGTCCTGACTTTC.

The V gene is TRBV2, the J gene TRBJ2-1; D remains unclear. Germline values: CDR1 SNHLY, CDR2 FYNNEI. The CDR3 has 11 amino acids. V lost 6 bases and J 8 bases, leaving 8 bases between the germline ends. The CDR3: CASRETDEQFF. The CDR3 DNA reads as TGTGCCAGCAGGGAAACGGATGAGCAGTTCTTC.

This chain links TRBV27 with TRBJ2-3; 8 bases are a match to TRBD2. This CDR3 comprises 16 residues. Germline trimming cut 5 bases from V and 0 bases from J; bases unmatched to any gene: 7. CDR1 is MNHEY, CDR2 SMNVEV, per germline (reference sequence). This CDR3 is CASSRGTGGSTDTQYF. The CDR3 region has the DNA TGTGCCAGCAGTAGGGGGACGGGGGGGAGCACAGATACGCAGTATTTT.